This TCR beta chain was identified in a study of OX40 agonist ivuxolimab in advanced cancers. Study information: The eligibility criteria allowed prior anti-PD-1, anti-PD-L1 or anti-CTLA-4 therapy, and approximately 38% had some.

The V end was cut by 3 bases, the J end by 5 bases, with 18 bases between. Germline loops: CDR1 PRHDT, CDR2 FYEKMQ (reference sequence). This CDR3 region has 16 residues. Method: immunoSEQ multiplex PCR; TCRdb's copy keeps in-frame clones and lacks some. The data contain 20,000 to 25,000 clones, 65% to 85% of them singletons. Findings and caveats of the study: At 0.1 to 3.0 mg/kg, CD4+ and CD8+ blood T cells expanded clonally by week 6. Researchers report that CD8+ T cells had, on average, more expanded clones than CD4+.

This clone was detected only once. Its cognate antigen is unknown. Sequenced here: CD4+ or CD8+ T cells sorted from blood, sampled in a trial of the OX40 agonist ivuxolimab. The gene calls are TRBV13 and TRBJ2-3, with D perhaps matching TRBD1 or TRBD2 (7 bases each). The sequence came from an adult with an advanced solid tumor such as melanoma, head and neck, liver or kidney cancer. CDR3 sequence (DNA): TGTGCCAGCAGCTTGTTCAGGGGGGGCCGGGGAGATACGCAGTATTTT. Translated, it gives CASSLFRGGRGDTQYF. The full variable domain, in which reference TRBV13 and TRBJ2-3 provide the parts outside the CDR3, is AAGVIQSPRHLIKEKRETATLKCYPIPRHDTVYWYQQGPGQDPQFLISFYEKMQSDKGSIPDRFSAQQFSDYHSELNMSSLELGDSALYFCASSLFRGGRGDTQYFGPGTRLTVL.